These 23 T cell receptor beta chains were sequenced from one sample in a study of blood T cell repertoires in COVID-19. Method: immunoSEQ multiplex PCR; TCRdb's copy keeps in-frame clones and lacks some. This table has roughly 130,000 clones, around 75% appearing once. The source material was peripheral blood. These TCRs come from a woman aged 70-85 years with COVID-19, enrolled during active disease.

The chain has TRBV14 and TRBJ1-5; 9 bases align to TRBD1. CDR1 and CDR2 from the germline V gene are SGHDN and FVKESK. V lost 4 bases and J lost 6; bases outside the gene matches: 7. The CDR3 contains 15 residues. CDR3 amino acids: CASSLRTGDAQPQHF. DNA for the CDR3: TGTGCCAGCAGCCTCCGGACAGGGGACGCTCAGCCCCAGCATTTT. The full variable domain, in which reference TRBV14 and TRBJ1-5 provide the parts outside the CDR3, is EAGVTQFPSHSVIEKGQTVTLRCDPISGHDNLYWYRRVMGKEIKFLLHFVKESKQDESGMPNNRFLAERTGGTYSTLKVQPAELEDSGVYFCASSLRTGDAQPQHFGDGTRLSIL.

The gene calls are TRBV6-1 and TRBJ2-4; D gene unclear. The V gene's germline CDR1 is MNHNS and CDR2 SASEGT. Trimming cost V 0 bases and J 2 bases, with 11 bases left between them. This CDR3 region has 16 residues. Here the CDR3 DNA reads TGTGCCAGCAGTGAAGCAATAATTGTTACCAAAAACATTCAGTACTTC. This translates into CASSEAIIVTKNIQYF.

The gene calls are TRBV19 and TRBJ1-5; 9 bases align to TRBD1. Germline V CDR1 and CDR2: LNHDA, SQIVND (reference sequence). CDR3 length equals 13 residues. V lost 8 bases and J lost 6; bases outside the gene matches: 5. The CDR3, as DNA: TGTGCCAGTGGGGACAGGGTTGGTCAGCCCCAGCATTTT. Translation: CASGDRVGQPQHF.

This sequence joins TRBV5-1 and TRBJ2-6; 9 bases align to TRBD1. The CDR3 extends over 18 amino acids. Germline CDR1 is SGHRS and CDR2 is YFSETQ. Trimming cost V 0 bases and J 0 bases; bases outside gene matches: 4. The CDR3 bases are TGCGCCAGCAGCTTGGTCGGGACAGGGATCTCTGGGGCCAACGTCCTGACTTTC. It encodes CASSLVGTGISGANVLTF.

The chain carries TRBV7-8 and TRBJ1-3; D is uncertain. The CDR3 has 14 residues. CDR1 is SGHVS and CDR2 is FQNEAQ in the germline V gene. Trimming removed 8 bases at V and 0 bases at J, with 11 bases between. CDR3 loop: CASSWRGSGNTIYF. DNA for the CDR3: TGTGCCAGCTCCTGGAGAGGCTCTGGAAACACCATATATTTT.

The chain links TRBV7-9 to TRBJ2-7, with 7 positions matching TRBD2. CDR1 is SEHNR and CDR2 is FQNEAQ in the germline V gene (reference sequence). The CDR3 sequence is 15 residues long. Germline trimming cut 5 bases from V and 3 bases from J; bases unmatched to any gene: 10. CDR3 coding DNA: TGTGCCAGCAGCGCAGCGGGGAGCCGTTACTACGAGCAGTACTTC. Protein: CASSAAGSRYYEQYF.

There are a few counts of this clone. V usage is TRBV4-2 and J usage is TRBJ1-2, with 7 bases fitting TRBD1. The CDR3 has 18 amino acids. With V trimmed by 4 bases and J by 8 bases, 22 bases remained unmatched. Per germline, CDR1 LGHNA and CDR2 YNFKEQ. The CDR3, as DNA: TGTGCCAGCAGCCCTCAAGTCGTCCGACAGGGAACTCTTATGGGCTACACCTTC. It encodes CASSPQVVRQGTLMGYTF.

This chain uses TRBV28 with TRBJ1-1; D not certain. The V end lost 4 bases, the J end lost 1 base, and 10 bases lay between the germline ends. The CDR3 is 14 amino acids. Germline values: CDR1 MDHEN, CDR2 SYDVKM. The CDR3 loop is CASSSGSPNTEAFF. The CDR3 coding sequence is TGTGCCAGCAGTTCGGGAAGCCCGAACACTGAAGCTTTCTTT.

This chain joins TRBV10-3 and TRBJ2-7; no clear D. Germline-derived CDR1 and CDR2 are ENHRY and SYGVKD. This CDR3 spans 13 amino acids. Trimming removed 2 bases at V and 1 base at J, with 6 bases between. For the CDR3, the DNA is TGTGCCATCAGTGAGATCGGGTCCTACGAGCAGTACTTC. Amino acids: CAISEIGSYEQYF.

This clone has a single count. The chain links TRBV3-1 (or the pseudogene TRBV3-2) to TRBJ1-2; D unresolved. This CDR3 contains 14 residues. From germline, CDR1 is LGHDT and CDR2 YNNKEL (reference sequence). V lost 8 bases, J lost 6 bases, and 19 bases lay in between. The CDR3 sequence is CASGPKTNLNGYTF. In DNA, the CDR3 is TGTGCCAGCGGGCCCAAGACGAATTTGAATGGCTACACCTTC.

The genes are TRBV4-1 and TRBJ1-4; D is unresolved. The CDR3 length is 13 residues. Germline assignment: CDR1 MGHRA and CDR2 YSYEKL. V was trimmed by 2 bases and J by 8 bases, leaving 9 bases between them. The CDR3 loop reads CASSQPWREKLFF. For the CDR3, the DNA is TGCGCCAGCAGCCAACCCTGGCGGGAAAAACTGTTTTTT.

This chain joins TRBV6-5 and TRBJ1-1, with TRBD1 matching over 7 bases. Germline assignment: CDR1 MNHEY and CDR2 SVGAGI. The trim removed 5 bases at V and 1 base at J, leaving 7 bases unmatched. This CDR3 is 15 amino acids long. CDR3 amino acids: CASSREGARNTEAFF. DNA of the CDR3: TGTGCCAGCAGTCGGGAGGGGGCGCGGAACACTGAAGCTTTCTTT.

The chain couples TRBV5-4 to TRBJ1-1; D remains ambiguous. This CDR3 contains 15 residues. The germline gives CDR1 SGHNT, CDR2 YYREEE (reference sequence). The V and J ends lost 0 bases and 3 bases respectively, with 12 bases between them. In DNA form, the CDR3 reads TGTGCCAGCAGCTTGGCCCTCAGCCGGGACACTGAAGCTTTCTTT. Amino acids: CASSLALSRDTEAFF.

The genes are TRBV19 and TRBJ1-6; weak D call: TRBD1 (5 bases). The CDR3 has 14 amino acids. Germline CDR1 reads LNHDA; CDR2 reads SQIVND (reference sequence). V was trimmed by 9 bases and J by 7 bases, leaving 16 bases between them. The CDR3 DNA follows: TGTGCCAGCGTTGCCGAGACAGCAAATTCACCCCTCCACTTT. Translation gives CASVAETANSPLHF.

This sequence joins TRBV9 and TRBJ1-1, with D uncertain. The CDR3 runs 15 residues. CDR1 and CDR2 (germline): SGDLS, YYNGEE. Trimming removed 3 bases at V and 1 base at J, with 13 bases between. The CDR3 nucleotides read TGTGCCAGCAGCGCCACCGGGTCACCGAACACTGAAGCTTTCTTT. This sequence encodes CASSATGSPNTEAFF.

The rearrangement joins TRBV15 to TRBJ2-5; 7 bases agree with TRBD1. CDR3 length: 13 residues. The V and J ends lost 5 bases and 4 bases, in that order; junction bases with no gene match: 4. Per germline, CDR1 LNHNV and CDR2 YYDKDF (reference sequence). The CDR3 loop reads CATSGGQAETQYF. As DNA, the CDR3 is TGTGCCACCAGCGGCGGACAGGCAGAGACCCAGTACTTC.

The V and J genes are TRBV7-6 and TRBJ2-1; 10 bases agree with TRBD1. The trim removed 5 bases at V and 5 bases at J, leaving 6 bases unmatched. This CDR3 contains 15 residues. CDR1 and CDR2 from the germline V gene are SGHVS and FNYEAQ. This chain's CDR3 is CASSRDRGKDNEQFF. The CDR3, as DNA: TGTGCCAGCAGCAGGGACAGGGGAAAAGACAATGAGCAGTTCTTC. Full variable domain (missing parts from reference TRBV7-6 and TRBJ2-1): GAGVSQSPRYKVTKRGQDVALRCDPISGHVSLYWYRQALGQGPEFLTYFNYEAQQDKSGLPNDRFSAERPEGSISTLTIQRTEQRDSAMYRCASSRDRGKDNEQFFGPGTRLTVL.

The chain joins TRBV30 to TRBJ1-6, with D tentatively TRBD1 (5 bases). The germline V and J ends were trimmed by 0 bases and 7 bases, with 10 bases remaining between them. Germline V gene lookup returns CDR1 GTSNPN and CDR2 SVGIG (reference sequence). The CDR3 sequence is 14 residues long. CDR3 DNA: TGTGCCTGGAGTGTAGACAGAAGGAATTCACCCCTCCACTTT. Translation gives CAWSVDRRNSPLHF.

This clone showed up just once. V is TRBV7-8 and J is TRBJ2-2; D possibly corresponds to TRBD2 (6 bases). The germline V and J ends were trimmed by 2 bases and 1 base, with 11 bases remaining between them. This CDR3 has 16 amino acids. Germline-derived CDR1 and CDR2 are SGHVS and FQNEAQ. The CDR3 here is CASSLNGGKNTGELFF. CDR3 sequence (DNA): TGTGCCAGCAGCTTAAACGGAGGGAAGAACACCGGGGAGCTGTTTTTT.

This clone turned up a few times. The chain couples TRBV27 to TRBJ2-5; D may be TRBD1 (5 bases). This CDR3 has 15 residues. The germline V gene has CDR1 MNHEY and CDR2 SMNVEV (reference sequence). The V end lost 0 bases, the J end lost 2 bases, and 10 bases lay between the germline ends. The CDR3: CASSLSLTDQETQYF. The CDR3 DNA is TGTGCCAGCAGTTTATCCTTGACAGATCAAGAGACCCAGTACTTC.

The chain employs TRBV5-4 and TRBJ2-5; D possibly corresponds to TRBD1 (7 bases). This CDR3 spans 13 amino acids. From germline, CDR1 is SGHNT and CDR2 YYREEE (reference sequence). The V and J ends lost 2 bases and 5 bases respectively, with 10 bases between them. The chain's CDR3 is CASSLQGRETQYF. The DNA for the CDR3 is TGTGCCAGCAGCTTACAGGGGAGGGAGACCCAGTACTTC. Full variable domain (missing parts from reference TRBV5-4 and TRBJ2-5): ETGVTQSPTHLIKTRGQQVTLRCSSQSGHNTVSWYQQALGQGPQFIFQYYREEENGRGNFPPRFSGLQFPNYSSELNVNALELDDSALYLCASSLQGRETQYFGPGTRLLVL.

The CDR3 coding sequence is TGTGCCAGCAGCTCCGACACTCTGACTATCACATATGGCTACACCTTC. It is translated as CASSSDTLTITYGYTF. V and J are TRBV5-4 and TRBJ1-2; D is undetermined. CDR1 and CDR2 from the germline V gene are SGHNT and YYREEE (reference sequence). V was cut by 3 bases and J by 5 bases, with 20 bases left in between. The CDR3 is 16 amino acids.

This sequence joins TRBV5-1 and TRBJ1-2; D ambiguous. Germline V gene sequence: CDR1 SGHRS, CDR2 YFSETQ. CDR3 length: 14 amino acids. Trimming pared 4 bases from V and 3 bases from J, leaving 13 bases between. CDR3 amino acids: CASSPAGRDYGYTF. The CDR3 bases are TGCGCCAGCAGCCCGGCGGGCAGAGACTATGGCTACACCTTC.